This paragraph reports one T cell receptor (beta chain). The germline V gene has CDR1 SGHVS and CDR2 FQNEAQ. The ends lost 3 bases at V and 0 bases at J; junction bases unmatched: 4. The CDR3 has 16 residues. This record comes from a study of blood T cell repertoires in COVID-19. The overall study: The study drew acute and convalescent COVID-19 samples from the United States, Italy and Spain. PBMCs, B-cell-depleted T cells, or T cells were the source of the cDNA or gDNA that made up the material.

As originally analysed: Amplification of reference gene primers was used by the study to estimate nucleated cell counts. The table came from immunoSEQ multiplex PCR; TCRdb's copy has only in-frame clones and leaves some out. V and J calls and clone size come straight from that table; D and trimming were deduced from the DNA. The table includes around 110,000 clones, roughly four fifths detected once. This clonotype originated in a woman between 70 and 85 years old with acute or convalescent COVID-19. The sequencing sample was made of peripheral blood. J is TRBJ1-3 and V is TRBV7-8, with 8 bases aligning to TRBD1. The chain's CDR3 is CASSFRTGNSGNTIYF. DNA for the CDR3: TGTGCCAGCAGCTTCCGGACAGGGAACTCTGGAAACACCATATATTTT.